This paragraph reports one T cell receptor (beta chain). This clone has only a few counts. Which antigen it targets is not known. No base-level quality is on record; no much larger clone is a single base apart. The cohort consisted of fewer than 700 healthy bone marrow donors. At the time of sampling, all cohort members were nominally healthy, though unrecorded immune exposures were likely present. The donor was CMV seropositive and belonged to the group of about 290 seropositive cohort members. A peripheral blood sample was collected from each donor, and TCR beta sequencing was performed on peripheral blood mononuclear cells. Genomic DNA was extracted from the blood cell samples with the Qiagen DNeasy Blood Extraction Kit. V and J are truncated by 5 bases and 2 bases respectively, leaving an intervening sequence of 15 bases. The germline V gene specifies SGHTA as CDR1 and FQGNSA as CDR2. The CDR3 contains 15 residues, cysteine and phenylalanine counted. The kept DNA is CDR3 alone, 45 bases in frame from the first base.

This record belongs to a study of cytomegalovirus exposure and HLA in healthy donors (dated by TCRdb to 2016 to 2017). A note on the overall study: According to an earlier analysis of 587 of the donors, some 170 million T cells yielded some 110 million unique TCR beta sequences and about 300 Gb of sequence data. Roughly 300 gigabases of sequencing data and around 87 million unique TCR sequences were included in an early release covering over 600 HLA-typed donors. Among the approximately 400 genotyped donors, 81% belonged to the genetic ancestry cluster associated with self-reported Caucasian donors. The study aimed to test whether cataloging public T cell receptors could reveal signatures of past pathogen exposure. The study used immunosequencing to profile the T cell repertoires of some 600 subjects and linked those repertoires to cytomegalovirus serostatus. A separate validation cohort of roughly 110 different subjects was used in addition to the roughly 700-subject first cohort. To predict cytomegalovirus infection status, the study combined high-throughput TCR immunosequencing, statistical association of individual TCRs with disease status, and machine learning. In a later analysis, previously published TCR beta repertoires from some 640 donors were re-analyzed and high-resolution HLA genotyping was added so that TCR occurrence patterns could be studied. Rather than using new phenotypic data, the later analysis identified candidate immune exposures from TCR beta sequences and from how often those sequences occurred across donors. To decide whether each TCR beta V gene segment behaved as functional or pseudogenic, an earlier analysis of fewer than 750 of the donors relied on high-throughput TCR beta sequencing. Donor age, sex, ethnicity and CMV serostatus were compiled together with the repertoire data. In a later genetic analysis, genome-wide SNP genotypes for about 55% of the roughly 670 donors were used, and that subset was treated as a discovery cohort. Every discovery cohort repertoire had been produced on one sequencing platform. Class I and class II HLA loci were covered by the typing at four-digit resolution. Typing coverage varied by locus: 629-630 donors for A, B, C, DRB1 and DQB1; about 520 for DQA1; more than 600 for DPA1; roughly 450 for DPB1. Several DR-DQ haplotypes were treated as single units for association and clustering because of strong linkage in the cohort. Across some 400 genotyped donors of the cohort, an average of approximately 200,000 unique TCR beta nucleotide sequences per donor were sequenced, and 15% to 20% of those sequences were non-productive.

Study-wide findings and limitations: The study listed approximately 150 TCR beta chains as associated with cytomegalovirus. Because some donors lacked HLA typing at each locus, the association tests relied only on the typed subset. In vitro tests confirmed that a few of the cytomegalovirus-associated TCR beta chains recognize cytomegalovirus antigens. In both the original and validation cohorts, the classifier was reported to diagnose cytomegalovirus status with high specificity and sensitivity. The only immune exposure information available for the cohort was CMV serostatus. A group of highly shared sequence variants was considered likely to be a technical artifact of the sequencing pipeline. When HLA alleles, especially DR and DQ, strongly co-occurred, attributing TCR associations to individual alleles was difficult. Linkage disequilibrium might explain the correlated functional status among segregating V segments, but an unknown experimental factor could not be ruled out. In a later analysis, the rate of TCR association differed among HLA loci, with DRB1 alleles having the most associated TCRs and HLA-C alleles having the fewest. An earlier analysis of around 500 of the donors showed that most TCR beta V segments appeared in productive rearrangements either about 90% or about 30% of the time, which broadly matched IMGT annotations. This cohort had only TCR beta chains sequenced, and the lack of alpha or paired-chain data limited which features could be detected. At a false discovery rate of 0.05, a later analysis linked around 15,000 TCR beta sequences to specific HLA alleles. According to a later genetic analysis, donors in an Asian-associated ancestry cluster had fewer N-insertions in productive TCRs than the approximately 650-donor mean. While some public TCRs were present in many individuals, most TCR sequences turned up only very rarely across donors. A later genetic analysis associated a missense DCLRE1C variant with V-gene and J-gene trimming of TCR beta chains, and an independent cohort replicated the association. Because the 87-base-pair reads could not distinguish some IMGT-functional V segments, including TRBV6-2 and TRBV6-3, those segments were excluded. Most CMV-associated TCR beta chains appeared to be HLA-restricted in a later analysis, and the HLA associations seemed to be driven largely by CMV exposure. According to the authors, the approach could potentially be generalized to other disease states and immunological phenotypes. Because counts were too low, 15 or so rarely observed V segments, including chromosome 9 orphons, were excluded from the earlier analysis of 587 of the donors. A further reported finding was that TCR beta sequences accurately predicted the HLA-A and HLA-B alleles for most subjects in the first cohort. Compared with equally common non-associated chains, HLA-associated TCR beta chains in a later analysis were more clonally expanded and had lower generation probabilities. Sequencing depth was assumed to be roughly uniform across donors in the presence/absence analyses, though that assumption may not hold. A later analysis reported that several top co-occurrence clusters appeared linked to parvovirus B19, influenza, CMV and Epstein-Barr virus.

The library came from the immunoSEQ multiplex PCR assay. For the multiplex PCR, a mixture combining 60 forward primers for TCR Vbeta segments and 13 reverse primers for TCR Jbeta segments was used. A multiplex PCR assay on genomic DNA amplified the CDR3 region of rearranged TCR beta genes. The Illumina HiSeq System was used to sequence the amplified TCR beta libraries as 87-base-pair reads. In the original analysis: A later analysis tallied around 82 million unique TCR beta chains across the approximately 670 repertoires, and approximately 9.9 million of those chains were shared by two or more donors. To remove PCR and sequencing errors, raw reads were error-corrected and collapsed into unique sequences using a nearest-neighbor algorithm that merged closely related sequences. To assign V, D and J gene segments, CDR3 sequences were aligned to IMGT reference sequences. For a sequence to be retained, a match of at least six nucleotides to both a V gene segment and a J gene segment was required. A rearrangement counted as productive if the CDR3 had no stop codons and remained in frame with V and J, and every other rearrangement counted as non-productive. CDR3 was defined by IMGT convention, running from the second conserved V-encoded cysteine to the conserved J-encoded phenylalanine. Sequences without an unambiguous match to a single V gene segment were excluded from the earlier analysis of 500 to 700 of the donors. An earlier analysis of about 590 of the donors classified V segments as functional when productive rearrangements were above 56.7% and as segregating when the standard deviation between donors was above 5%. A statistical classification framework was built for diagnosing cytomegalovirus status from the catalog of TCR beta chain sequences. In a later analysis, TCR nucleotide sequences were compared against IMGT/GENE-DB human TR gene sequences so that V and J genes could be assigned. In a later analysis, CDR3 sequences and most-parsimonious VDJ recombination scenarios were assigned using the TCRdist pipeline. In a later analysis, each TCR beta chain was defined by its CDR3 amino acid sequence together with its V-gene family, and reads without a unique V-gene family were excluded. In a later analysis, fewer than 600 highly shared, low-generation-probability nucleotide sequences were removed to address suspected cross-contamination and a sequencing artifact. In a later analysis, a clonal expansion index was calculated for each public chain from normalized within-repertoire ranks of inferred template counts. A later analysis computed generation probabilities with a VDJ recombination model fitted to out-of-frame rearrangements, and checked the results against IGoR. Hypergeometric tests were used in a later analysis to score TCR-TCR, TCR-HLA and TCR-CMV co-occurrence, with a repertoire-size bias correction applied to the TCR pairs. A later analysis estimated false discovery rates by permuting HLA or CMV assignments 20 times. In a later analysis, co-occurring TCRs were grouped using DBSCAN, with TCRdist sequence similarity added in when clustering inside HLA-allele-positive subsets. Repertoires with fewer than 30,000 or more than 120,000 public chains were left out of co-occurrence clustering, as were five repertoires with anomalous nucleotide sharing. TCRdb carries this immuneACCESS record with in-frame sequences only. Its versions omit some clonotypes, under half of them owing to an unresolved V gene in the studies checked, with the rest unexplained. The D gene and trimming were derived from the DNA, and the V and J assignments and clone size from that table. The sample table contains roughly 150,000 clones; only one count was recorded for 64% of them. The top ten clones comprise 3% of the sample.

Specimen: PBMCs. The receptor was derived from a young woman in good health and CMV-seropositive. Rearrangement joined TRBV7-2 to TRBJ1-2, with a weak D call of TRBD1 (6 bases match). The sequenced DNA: TGTGCCAGCAGCCCTAACAGGGAGGGGAACTATGGCTACACCTTC. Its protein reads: CASSPNREGNYGYTF. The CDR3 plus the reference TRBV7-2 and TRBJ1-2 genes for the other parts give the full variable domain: GAGVSQSPSNKVTEKGKDVELRCDPISGHTALYWYRQSLGQGLEFLIYFQGNSAPDKSGLPSDRFSAERTGGSVSTLTIQRTQQEDSAVYLCASSPNREGNYGYTFGSGTRLTVV.